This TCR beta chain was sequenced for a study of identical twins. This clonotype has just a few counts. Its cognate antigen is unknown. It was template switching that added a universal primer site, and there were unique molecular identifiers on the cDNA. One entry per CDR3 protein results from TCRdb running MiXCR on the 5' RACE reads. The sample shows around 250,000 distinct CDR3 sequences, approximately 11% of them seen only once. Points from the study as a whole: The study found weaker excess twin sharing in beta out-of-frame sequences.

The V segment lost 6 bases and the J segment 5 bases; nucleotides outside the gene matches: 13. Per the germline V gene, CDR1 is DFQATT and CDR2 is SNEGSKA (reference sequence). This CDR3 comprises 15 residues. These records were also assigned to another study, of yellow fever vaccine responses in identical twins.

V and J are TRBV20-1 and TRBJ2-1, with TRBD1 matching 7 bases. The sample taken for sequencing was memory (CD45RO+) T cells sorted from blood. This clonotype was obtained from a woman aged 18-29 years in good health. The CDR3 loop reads CSAKNRGRRNNEQFF. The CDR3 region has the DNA TGCAGTGCCAAAAACAGGGGAAGGCGGAACAATGAGCAGTTCTTC.